The present entry profiles one T cell receptor beta chain with its context. TCRdb's copy holds only in-frame clones and misses some; the assay was immunoSEQ multiplex PCR. Found here are tens of thousands of clones, about 90% of them singletons; the top ten hold 2.5% to 3.5%. This CDR3 contains 18 residues. This sample was taken from a study of T cell changes during pregnancy in multiple sclerosis. The input for sequencing was CD4+ T cells from peripheral blood mononuclear cells, taken in the third trimester of pregnancy. This chain uses TRBV7-5 with TRBJ2-7; the table calls TRBD1, which could not be checked here. TRBV7-5 is marked as a pseudogene. The TCR was taken from a female donor in good health, enrolled as a control in a pregnancy study. DNA for the CDR3: TGTGTCAGAAGCGTCGGGACAGGGCTGGGAATGGGGGACTACGAGCAGTACTTC. Residues: CVRSVGTGLGMGDYEQYF.